This TCR beta chain emerged from a study of T cells after yellow fever vaccination (dated 2019 in TCRdb). About the study as a whole: The SMART-Seq v4 Ultra Low Input RNA kit was used to prepare libraries from fractions with low cell numbers. Blood was drawn at multiple timepoints before and after primary and secondary immunization, with bulk PBMC replicates and cell subsets isolated. To follow T-cell clones before and after primary and booster YFV17D yellow fever vaccination, bulk TCR alpha and beta repertoires were sequenced over time. Two healthy male donors, one aged 18 to 29 and one aged 30 to 39 years, were included in the cohort.

What the treatment or condition label conveys for this sample: live attenuated yellow fever vaccine strain. A standard Ficoll-Paque protocol was used to isolate PBMCs from peripheral blood. Dynabeads CD4 and CD8 positive selection kits were used to isolate CD4 and CD8 T-cell fractions. TriZol was used to extract RNA from bulk PBMCs, from CD4 and CD8 fractions, and from dextramer-positive and dextramer-negative fractions. As for this clonotype: Its antigen remains unidentified. Per-base quality was not reported, and no clone a single base away is much larger than it.

The data were produced on an Illumina NovaSeq 6000. TCR cDNA was made using 5'RACE template switching, a step that added a universal primer site and unique molecular identifiers. Priming for cDNA synthesis came from both the TCR alpha and TCR beta constant segments. Two PCR steps were used to amplify libraries, with sample barcodes and sequencing adapters being added in the second step. Libraries were sequenced on Illumina HiSeq 2500 (2x100 bp) or NovaSeq (2x150 bp). The paper's processing steps were these. Reads were demultiplexed and collapsed into UMI consensus sequences with MIGEC, and V(D)J alignment was performed with MiXCR. Using edgeR on replicate PBMC samples, clonotypes were called vaccine-responding if FDR was below 0.01 and the log2 fold change was above 5 up to day 15. Each bulk clonotype was labeled CD4 or CD8 based on which sequenced repertoire, CD4 or CD8, contained the clonotype at higher abundance. TCRdb reran the public reads through fastp at Q25 and MiXCR, keeping productive beta chains. Rows are combined by CDR3 protein, so each entry shows the most common genes and DNA. The V and J calls follow TCRdb's processing rather than the paper's. The sample table contains some 300,000 distinct CDR3 sequences; only one count was recorded for about 10% of them. The ten largest clones take up about 3% of the sample.

What the authors observed across the whole study: Most clones expanded after primary vaccination were re-detected after the booster (approximately 95% of CD4 and 88% of CD8), suggesting broad memory maintenance. Because only two donors were included in the study, the extent to which the findings can be generalized is limited. A small share of clonotypes occurred in both CD4 and CD8 compartments, likely arising from convergent recombination. Compared with the primary T-cell response, the secondary T-cell response was faster but weaker, reaching its peak on day 5 rather than on day 15. Because abundant contaminating clonotypes from the bulk population could be contained in FACS-sorted repertoires, computational filtering was required.

V loses 0 bases of germline sequence and J loses 0 bases, and the interval between the two ends is 8 bases. Its CDR3 holds 15 amino acids, cysteine through phenylalanine. CDR3 DNA only is kept here, 45 bases in frame from base 1. CDR1 and CDR2, per the germline V gene, are SGDLS and YYNGEE. Sequences were derived from CD4+ T cells sorted from PBMCs, sampled 45 days after the yellow fever booster vaccination. The chain is made from TRBV9 and TRBJ2-3; TRBD2 could be the D gene, as 5 bases match. This receptor was identified in a man in his late teens or twenties who received the YFV17D yellow fever vaccine. The sequenced DNA: TGTGCCAGCAGCGTAGGAGGGTGGAGCACAGATACGCAGTATTTT. The resulting protein is CASSVGGWSTDTQYF.